This TCR beta chain was sequenced for a study of blood T cells in healthy people across ages. PCR was performed a second time for roughly 7 to 12 cycles using a sample-barcoded 5' primer and a J-beta primer mix. Through a template-switch adaptor with 12 random nucleotides, each cDNA molecule received a tag. Each CDR3 protein is one row after TCRdb ran MiXCR on the 5' RACE reads. The sample lists hundreds of thousands of distinct CDR3 sequences, about half occurring once. Note on this clonotype: Its target is unknown.

Findings and caveats of the study: The unsorted PBMCs prevented any conclusive comparison of naive versus antigen-experienced cells.

CDR3 length: 15 residues. This TCR came from a woman in her sixties or seventies in good health. This chain links TRBV12-3 or TRBV12-4 with TRBJ2-7; 10 bases match TRBD1. The J call may not be correct, given that the DNA end is closer to TRBJ2-5. Material: blood. The CDR3 bases are TGTGCCAGCAGTTTGGGACAGGGGTTTCAAGAGACCCAGTACTTC. Translation: CASSLGQGFQETQYF.